This section outlines one TCR beta chain sequence together with its context. As handled by the study authors: Reference gene primer amplification gave estimated nucleated cell counts. TCRdb keeps only in-frame clones here, not all; method: immunoSEQ multiplex PCR. That table is the source of V, J and clone size, and D and trimming were worked out from the DNA. The sample yields more than 100,000 clones, approximately 89% seen once. The data originate from a study of blood T cell repertoires in COVID-19. This CDR3 contains 15 residues. V was clipped by 5 bases and J by 6 bases; unmatched bases: 5. The germline CDR1 and CDR2 sequences are MNHEY and SVGEGT.

The sequence derives from a woman aged 80 or over in a cohort sampled during active COVID-19. Material: peripheral blood. This chain links TRBV6-2 or TRBV6-3 with TRBJ1-6; 9 positions agree with TRBD1. The CDR3 loop reads CASSPSDRGNSPLHF. In DNA, the CDR3 is TGTGCCAGCAGTCCCTCGGACAGGGGTAATTCACCCCTCCACTTT.